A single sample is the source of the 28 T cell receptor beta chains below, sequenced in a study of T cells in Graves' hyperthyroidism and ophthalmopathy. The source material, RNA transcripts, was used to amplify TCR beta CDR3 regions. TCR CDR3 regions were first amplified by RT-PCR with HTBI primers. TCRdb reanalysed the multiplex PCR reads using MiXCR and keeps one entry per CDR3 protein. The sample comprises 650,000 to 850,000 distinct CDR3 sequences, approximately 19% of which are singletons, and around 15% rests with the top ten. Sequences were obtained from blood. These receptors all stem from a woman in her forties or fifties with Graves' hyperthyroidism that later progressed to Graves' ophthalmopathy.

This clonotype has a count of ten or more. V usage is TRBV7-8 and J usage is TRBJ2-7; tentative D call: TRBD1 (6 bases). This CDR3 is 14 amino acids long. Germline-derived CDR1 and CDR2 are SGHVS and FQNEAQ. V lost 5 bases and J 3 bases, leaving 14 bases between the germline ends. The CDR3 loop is CASSPTGPYYEQYF. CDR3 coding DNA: TGTGCCAGCAGCCCGACAGGTCCCTACTACGAGCAGTACTTC.

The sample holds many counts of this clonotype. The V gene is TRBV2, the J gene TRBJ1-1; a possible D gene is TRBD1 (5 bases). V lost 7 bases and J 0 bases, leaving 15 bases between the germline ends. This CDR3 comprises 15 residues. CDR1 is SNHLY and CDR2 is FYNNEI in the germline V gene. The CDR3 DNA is TGTGCCAGCACTAGGGACGGGAGACTGAACACTGAAGCTTTCTTT. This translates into CASTRDGRLNTEAFF.

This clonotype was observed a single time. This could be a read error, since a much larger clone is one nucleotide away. The DNA for the CDR3 is TGTGCCAGCAGTTACGGGGTCAACCTTCCTGAAGCTTTCTTT. It translates to CASSYGVNLPEAFF. The chain joins TRBV6-2 or TRBV6-3 to TRBJ1-1; D is undetermined. V was trimmed by 2 bases and J by 6 bases, leaving 13 bases between them. The germline V gene has CDR1 MNHEY and CDR2 SVGEGT. The CDR3 sequence is 14 residues long.

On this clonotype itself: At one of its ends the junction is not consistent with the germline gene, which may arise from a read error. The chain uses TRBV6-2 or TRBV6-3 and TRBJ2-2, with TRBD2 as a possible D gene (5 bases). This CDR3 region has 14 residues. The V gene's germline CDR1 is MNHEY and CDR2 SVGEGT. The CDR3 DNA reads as TGTGCCAGTGGGGTGTCCTCGAACACCGGGAAGCTGTTTTTT. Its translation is CASGVSSNTGKLFF.

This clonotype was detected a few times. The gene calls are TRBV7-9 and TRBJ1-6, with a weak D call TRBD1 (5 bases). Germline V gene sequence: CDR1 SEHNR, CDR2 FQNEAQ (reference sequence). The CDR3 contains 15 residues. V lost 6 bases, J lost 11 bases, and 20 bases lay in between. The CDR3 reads CASRTAGEGTTPLHF. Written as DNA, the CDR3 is TGTGCCAGCAGGACAGCCGGCGAAGGGACGACACCCCTCCACTTT. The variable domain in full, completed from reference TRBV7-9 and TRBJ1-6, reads DTGVSQNPRHKITKRGQNVTFRCDPISEHNRLYWYRQTLGQGPEFLTYFQNEAQLEKSRLLSDRFSAERPKGSFSTLEIQRTEQGDSAMYLCASRTAGEGTTPLHFGNGTRLTVT.

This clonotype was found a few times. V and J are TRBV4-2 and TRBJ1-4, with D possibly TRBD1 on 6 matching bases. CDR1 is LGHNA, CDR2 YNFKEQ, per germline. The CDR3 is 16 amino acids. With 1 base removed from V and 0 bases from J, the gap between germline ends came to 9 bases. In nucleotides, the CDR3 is TGTGCCAGCAGCCAAGTGCCAGGGGCAACTAATGAAAAACTGTTTTTT. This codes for CASSQVPGATNEKLFF.

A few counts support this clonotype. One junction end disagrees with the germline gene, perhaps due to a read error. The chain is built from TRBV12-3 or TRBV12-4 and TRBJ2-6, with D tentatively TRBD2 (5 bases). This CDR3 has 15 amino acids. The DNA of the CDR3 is TGTGCCAGCAGTTTAAGTGCTCTGGGAGCCAACGCCCTGACTTTC. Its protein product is CASSLSALGANALTF.

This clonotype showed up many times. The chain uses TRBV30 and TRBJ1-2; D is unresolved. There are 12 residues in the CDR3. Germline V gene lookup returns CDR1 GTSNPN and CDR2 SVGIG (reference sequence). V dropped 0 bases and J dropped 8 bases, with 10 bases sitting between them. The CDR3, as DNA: TGTGCCTGGAGTGTGGGAGGGCCGGGCTACACCTTC. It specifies CAWSVGGPGYTF. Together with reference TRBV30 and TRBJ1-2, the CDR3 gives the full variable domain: SQTIHQWPATLVQPVGSPLSLECTVEGTSNPNLYWYRQAAGRGLQLLFYSVGIGQISSEVPQNLSASRPQDRQFILSSKKLLLSDSGFYLCAWSVGGPGYTFGSGTRLTVV.

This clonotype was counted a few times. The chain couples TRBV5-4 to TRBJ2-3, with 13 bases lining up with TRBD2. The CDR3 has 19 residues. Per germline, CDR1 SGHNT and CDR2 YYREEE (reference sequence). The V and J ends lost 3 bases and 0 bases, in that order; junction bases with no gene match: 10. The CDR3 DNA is TGTGCCAGCAGCTCAGGACTAGCGGGAGAGTGGATTAGCACAGATACGCAGTATTTT. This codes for CASSSGLAGEWISTDTQYF.

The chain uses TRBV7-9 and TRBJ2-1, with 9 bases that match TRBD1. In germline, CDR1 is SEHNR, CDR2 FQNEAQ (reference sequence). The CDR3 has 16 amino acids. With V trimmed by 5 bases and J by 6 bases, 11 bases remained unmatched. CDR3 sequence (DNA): TGTGCCAGCAGCACCGACAGGGGGGGTCACGTCAATGAGCAGTTCTTC. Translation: CASSTDRGGHVNEQFF.

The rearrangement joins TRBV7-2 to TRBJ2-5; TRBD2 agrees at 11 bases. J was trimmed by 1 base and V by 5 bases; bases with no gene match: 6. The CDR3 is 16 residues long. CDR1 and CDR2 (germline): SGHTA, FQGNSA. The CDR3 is CASSISGTSGQETQYF. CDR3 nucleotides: TGTGCCAGCAGCATATCCGGGACTAGCGGCCAAGAGACCCAGTACTTC.

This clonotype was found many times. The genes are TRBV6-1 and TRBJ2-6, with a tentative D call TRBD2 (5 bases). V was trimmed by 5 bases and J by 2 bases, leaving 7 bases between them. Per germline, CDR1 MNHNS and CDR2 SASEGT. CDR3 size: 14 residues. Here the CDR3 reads CASSTRAGANVLTF. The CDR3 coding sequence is TGTGCCAGCAGTACTAGGGCTGGGGCCAACGTCCTGACTTTC.

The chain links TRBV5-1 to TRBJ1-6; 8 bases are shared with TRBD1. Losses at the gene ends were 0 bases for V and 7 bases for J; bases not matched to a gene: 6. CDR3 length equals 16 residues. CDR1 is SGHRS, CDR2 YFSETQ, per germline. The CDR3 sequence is CASSLGGRQGNSPLHF. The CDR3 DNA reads TGCGCCAGCAGCTTGGGGGGGCGACAGGGGAATTCACCCCTCCACTTT. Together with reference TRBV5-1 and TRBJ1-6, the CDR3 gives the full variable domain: KAGVTQTPRYLIKTRGQQVTLSCSPISGHRSVSWYQQTPGQGLQFLFEYFSETQRNKGNFPGRFSGRQFSNSRSEMNVSTLELGDSALYLCASSLGGRQGNSPLHFGNGTRLTVT.

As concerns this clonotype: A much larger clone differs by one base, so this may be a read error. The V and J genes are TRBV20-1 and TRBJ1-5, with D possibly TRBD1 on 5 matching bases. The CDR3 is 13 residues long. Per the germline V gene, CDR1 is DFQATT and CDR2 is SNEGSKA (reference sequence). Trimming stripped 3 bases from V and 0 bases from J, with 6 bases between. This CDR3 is CSARTVSNQPQHF. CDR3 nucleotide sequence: TGCAGTGCTAGGACAGTTAGCAATCAGCCCCAGCATTTT.

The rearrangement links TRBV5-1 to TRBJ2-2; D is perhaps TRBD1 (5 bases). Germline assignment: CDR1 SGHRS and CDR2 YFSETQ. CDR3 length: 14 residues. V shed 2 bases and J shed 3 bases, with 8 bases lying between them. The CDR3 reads CASSFRADTGELFF. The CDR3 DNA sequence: TGCGCCAGCAGCTTCAGGGCGGACACCGGGGAGCTGTTTTTT.

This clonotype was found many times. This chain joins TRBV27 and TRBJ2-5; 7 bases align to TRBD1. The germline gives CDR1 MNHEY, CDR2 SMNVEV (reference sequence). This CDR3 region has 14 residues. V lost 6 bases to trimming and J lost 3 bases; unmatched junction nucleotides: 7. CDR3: CASRNRGPEETQYF. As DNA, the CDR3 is TGTGCCAGCAGAAATAGGGGGCCTGAAGAGACCCAGTACTTC.

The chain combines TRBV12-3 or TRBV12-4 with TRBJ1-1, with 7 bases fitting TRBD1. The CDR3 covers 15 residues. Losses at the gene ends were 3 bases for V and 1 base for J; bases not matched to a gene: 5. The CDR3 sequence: CASSFGEGANTEAFF. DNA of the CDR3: TGTGCCAGCAGTTTCGGTGAGGGGGCGAACACTGAAGCTTTCTTT.

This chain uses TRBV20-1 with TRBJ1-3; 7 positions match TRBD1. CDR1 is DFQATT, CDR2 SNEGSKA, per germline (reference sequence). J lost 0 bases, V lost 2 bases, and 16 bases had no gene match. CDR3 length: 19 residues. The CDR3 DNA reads TGCAGTGCTAGATCAGACAGGGTATGGATAGAACACTCTGGAAACACCATATATTTT. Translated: CSARSDRVWIEHSGNTIYF.

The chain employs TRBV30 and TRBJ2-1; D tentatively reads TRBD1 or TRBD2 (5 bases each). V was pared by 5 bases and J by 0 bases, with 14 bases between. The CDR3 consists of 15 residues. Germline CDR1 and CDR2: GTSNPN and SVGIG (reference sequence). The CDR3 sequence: CAWSRDASSYNEQFF. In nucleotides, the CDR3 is TGTGCCTGGTCTAGGGACGCCAGCTCCTACAATGAGCAGTTCTTC.

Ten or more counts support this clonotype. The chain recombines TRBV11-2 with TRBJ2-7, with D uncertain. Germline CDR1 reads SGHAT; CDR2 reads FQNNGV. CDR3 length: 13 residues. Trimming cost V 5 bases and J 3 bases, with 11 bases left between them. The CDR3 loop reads CASSPIGGYEQYF. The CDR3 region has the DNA TGTGCCAGCAGCCCAATTGGCGGCTACGAGCAGTACTTC.

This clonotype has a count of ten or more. CDR3: CAISDMGYSGYTF. CDR3 bases: TGTGCCATCAGTGACATGGGGTACAGTGGCTACACCTTC. The V and J genes are TRBV10-3 and TRBJ1-2, with no clear D. V gave up 3 bases and J gave up 7 bases, with 12 bases separating them. The V gene's germline CDR1 is ENHRY and CDR2 SYGVKD. This CDR3 is built from 13 residues.

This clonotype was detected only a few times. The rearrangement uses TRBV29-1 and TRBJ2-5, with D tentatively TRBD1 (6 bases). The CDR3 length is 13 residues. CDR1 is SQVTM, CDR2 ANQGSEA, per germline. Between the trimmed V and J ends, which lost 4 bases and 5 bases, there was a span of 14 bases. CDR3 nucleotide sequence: TGCAGCGTTGGGAAGGGGGTGGGCGAGACCCAGTACTTC. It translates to CSVGKGVGETQYF.

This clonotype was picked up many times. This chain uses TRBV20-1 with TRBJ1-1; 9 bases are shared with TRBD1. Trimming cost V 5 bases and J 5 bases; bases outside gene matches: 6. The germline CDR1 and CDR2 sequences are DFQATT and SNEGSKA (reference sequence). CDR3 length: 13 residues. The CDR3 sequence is CSAPQGARTEAFF. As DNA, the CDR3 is TGCAGTGCTCCACAGGGGGCTAGGACTGAAGCTTTCTTT.

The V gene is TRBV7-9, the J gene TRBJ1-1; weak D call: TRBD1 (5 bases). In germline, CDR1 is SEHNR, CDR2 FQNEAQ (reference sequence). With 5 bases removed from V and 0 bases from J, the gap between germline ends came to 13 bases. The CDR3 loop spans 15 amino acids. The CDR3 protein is CASSGTGTVNTEAFF. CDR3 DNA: TGTGCCAGCAGCGGAACCGGGACGGTGAACACTGAAGCTTTCTTT.

The CDR3 loop is CASSVGGVSFNEKLFF. CDR3 DNA sequence: TGTGCCAGCAGCGTAGGGGGTGTTAGCTTCAATGAAAAACTGTTTTTT. The rearrangement links TRBV9 to TRBJ1-4, with no clear D. The V gene's germline CDR1 is SGDLS and CDR2 YYNGEE. This CDR3 region has 16 residues. Trimming stripped 0 bases from V and 5 bases from J, with 14 bases between.

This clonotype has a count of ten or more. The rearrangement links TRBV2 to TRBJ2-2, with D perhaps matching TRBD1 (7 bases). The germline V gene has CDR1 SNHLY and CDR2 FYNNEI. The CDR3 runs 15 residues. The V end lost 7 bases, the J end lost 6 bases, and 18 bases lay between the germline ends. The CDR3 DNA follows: TGTGCCAGCATCCGACAGGGAGGAGTACCCGGGGAGCTGTTTTTT. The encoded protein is CASIRQGGVPGELFF.

CDR3 sequence (DNA): TGTGCCAGCACGGACGGGACCCTCAATGAGCAGTTCTTC. It translates to CASTDGTLNEQFF. This chain links TRBV5-4 with TRBJ2-1; TRBD1 or TRBD2 may be the D gene (5 bases each). Germline V gene data show CDR1 as SGHNT and CDR2 as YYREEE (reference sequence). V lost 6 bases and J 6 bases, leaving 13 bases between the germline ends. The CDR3 loop spans 13 amino acids. The entire variable domain, with the rest obtained from reference TRBV5-4 and TRBJ2-1, is as follows: ETGVTQSPTHLIKTRGQQVTLRCSSQSGHNTVSWYQQALGQGPQFIFQYYREEENGRGNFPPRFSGLQFPNYSSELNVNALELDDSALYLCASTDGTLNEQFFGPGTRLTVL.

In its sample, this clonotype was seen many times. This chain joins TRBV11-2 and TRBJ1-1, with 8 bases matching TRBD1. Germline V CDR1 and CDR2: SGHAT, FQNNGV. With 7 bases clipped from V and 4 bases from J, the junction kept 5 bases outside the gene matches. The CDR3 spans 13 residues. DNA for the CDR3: TGTGCCAGCAAGACAGGGGTAGGCACTGAAGCTTTCTTT. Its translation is CASKTGVGTEAFF.